This TCR beta chain was obtained from a study of CD8+ T cells in alopecia areata. For the study at large: Tofacitinib was given for 6 to 18 months, then stopped for 6 months.

Extraction of RNA preceded its reverse transcription into cDNA, which served as the sequencing template. Method: immunoSEQ multiplex PCR; TCRdb's copy keeps in-frame clones and lacks some. Altogether some 170,000 clones are present, roughly 60% being singletons, with the ten largest covering about 1.5%. Trimming shortened V by 4 bases and J by 0 bases, and 13 bases separated the two germline ends. Per germline, CDR1 SGDLS and CDR2 YYNGEE. The CDR3 has 16 amino acids. The source was CD4+ T cells sorted from blood, collected at week 0. The TCR was taken from a human donor with alopecia areata. The chain links TRBV9 to TRBJ2-2; D is perhaps TRBD2 (5 bases). The CDR3 sequence is CASSWRSGANTGELFF. The DNA of the CDR3 is TGTGCCAGCAGCTGGAGGAGCGGAGCGAACACCGGGGAGCTGTTTTTT. The complete variable domain, with remaining parts taken from reference TRBV9 and TRBJ2-2, reads DSGVTQTPKHLITATGQRVTLRCSPRSGDLSVYWYQQSLDQGLQFLIQYYNGEERAKGNILERFSAQQFPDLHSELNLSSLELGDSALYFCASSWRSGANTGELFFGEGSRLTVL.